Shown below are 26 T cell receptor beta chains from a single sample sequenced in a study of blood T cell repertoires in COVID-19. The method was immunoSEQ multiplex PCR; TCRdb's version includes in-frame clones alone and lacks a portion of them. The sample carries about 12,000 clones, 65% to 80% recorded once. The sample consisted of peripheral blood. The receptors originated from a man between 60 and 75 years old with COVID-19, enrolled during active disease.

The chain recombines TRBV10-3 with TRBJ2-3, with a tentative D call TRBD2 (5 bases). CDR1 is ENHRY, CDR2 SYGVKD, per germline. The length of the CDR3 is 13 residues. The V end lost 10 bases, the J end lost 1 base, and 12 bases lay between the germline ends. CDR3 in amino acids: CATYDGGTDTQYF. In DNA, the CDR3 is TGTGCCACCTACGACGGGGGCACAGATACGCAGTATTTT.

This clone is large in the sample. The CDR3 sequence: CASSLEGQTYSNQPQHF. CDR3 sequence (DNA): TGTGCCAGCAGCTTGGAAGGACAGACCTATAGCAATCAGCCCCAGCATTTT. V usage is TRBV5-8 and J usage is TRBJ1-5; D is possibly TRBD1 (6 bases). Trimming stripped 0 bases from V and 0 bases from J, with 13 bases between. The germline CDR1 and CDR2 sequences are SGHTS and YDEGEE. This CDR3 has 17 amino acids.

This clone was counted a few times. The rearrangement uses TRBV7-2 and TRBJ2-6; a weak D match, TRBD1 (5 bases). This CDR3 spans 18 amino acids. V dropped 1 base and J dropped 0 bases, with 13 bases sitting between them. Germline lookup yields CDR1 SGHTA and CDR2 FQGNSA. CDR3 sequence: CASSLVGAAVSGANVLTF. CDR3 in DNA: TGTGCCAGCAGCTTAGTAGGGGCCGCCGTCTCTGGGGCCAACGTCCTGACTTTC.

The rearrangement uses TRBV28 and TRBJ2-7; a possible D gene is TRBD2 (5 bases). Per germline, CDR1 MDHEN and CDR2 SYDVKM. CDR3 length: 15 residues. V shed 4 bases and J shed 5 bases, with 18 bases lying between them. The CDR3 nucleotides read TGTGCCAGCAGTTCCAGTCGGGATGGGGTGGACGAGCAGTACTTC. Translated, it gives CASSSSRDGVDEQYF.

The CDR3, as DNA: TGTGCCAGCAGCCAATTAGACAGGGGGCTTAGGGGAAACACCATATATTTT. This codes for CASSQLDRGLRGNTIYF. The chain couples TRBV4-2 to TRBJ1-3; the match to TRBD1 covers 10 bases. CDR3 size: 17 residues. CDR1 and CDR2 (germline): LGHNA, YNFKEQ. With V trimmed by 2 bases and J by 4 bases, 8 bases remained unmatched.

The chain has TRBV14 and TRBJ2-1, with a tentative D call TRBD1 (6 bases). Germline CDR1 and CDR2: SGHDN and FVKESK. The CDR3 length is 15 residues. Trimming cost V 3 bases and J 7 bases, with 16 bases left between them. The CDR3, as DNA: TGTGCCAGCAGCCACTCGACAGGACACCGTAATGAGCAGTTCTTC. This sequence encodes CASSHSTGHRNEQFF.

The chain is built from TRBV27 and TRBJ2-2; 7 bases map to TRBD1. The CDR3 is 16 amino acids. Trimming at V came to 6 bases and at J to 4 bases, leaving 11 bases not matched to a gene. CDR1 MNHEY and CDR2 SMNVEV come from the germline V gene (reference sequence). The CDR3 DNA follows: TGTGCCAGCAGCCGGGGACAGCTCGCCGGCACCGGGGAGCTGTTTTTT. Protein product: CASSRGQLAGTGELFF.

The CDR3 DNA reads TGTGCCAGCAGTACGAAATTCCGAGGACAGGGAGGGTGGGAGACCCAGTACTTC. Encoded protein: CASSTKFRGQGGWETQYF. The chain couples TRBV27 to TRBJ2-5; possible D gene TRBD1, 8 bases. V was shortened by 5 bases and J by 5 bases, with 27 bases between the two germline ends. Germline lookup yields CDR1 MNHEY and CDR2 SMNVEV (reference sequence). The CDR3 has 18 residues.

This chain uses TRBV4-1 with TRBJ2-3; 9 bases are a match to TRBD2. The CDR3 has 19 amino acids. Germline loops: CDR1 MGHRA, CDR2 YSYEKL. V lost 0 bases, J lost 2 bases, and 12 bases stayed unmatched. CDR3 coding DNA: TGCGCCAGCAGCCAAGAGGCGGTAGCGGGAGAATACGACACAGATACGCAGTATTTT. It is translated as CASSQEAVAGEYDTDTQYF.

This clone appeared a few times. The gene calls are TRBV11-2 and TRBJ2-2, with a weak D call TRBD2 (5 bases). The CDR3 has 13 residues. CDR1 is SGHAT and CDR2 is FQNNGV in the germline V gene. Deletions cut 3 bases from V and 5 bases from J, with 7 bases between. The CDR3 loop reads CASSLSGTGELFF. CDR3 DNA sequence: TGTGCCAGCAGCTTGTCGGGAACCGGGGAGCTGTTTTTT. The whole variable domain, remainder taken from reference TRBV11-2 and TRBJ2-2, is EAGVAQSPRYKIIEKRQSVAFWCNPISGHATLYWYQQILGQGPKLLIQFQNNGVVDDSQLPKDRFSAERLKGVDSTLKIQPAKLEDSAVYLCASSLSGTGELFFGEGSRLTVL.

The chain uses TRBV7-9 and TRBJ2-1; 8 bases align to TRBD2. CDR1 is SEHNR and CDR2 is FQNEAQ in the germline V gene (reference sequence). V lost 4 bases to trimming and J lost 4 bases; unmatched junction nucleotides: 6. CDR3 length: 15 residues. CDR3 residues: CASSSPAGAYNEQFF. DNA for the CDR3: TGTGCCAGCAGCTCCCCAGCGGGAGCTTACAATGAGCAGTTCTTC.

The chain has TRBV10-3 and TRBJ2-1; tentative D call: TRBD2 (6 bases). CDR3 length: 15 amino acids. The V gene lost 1 base and the J gene lost 4 bases, with 11 bases spanning the gap. The V gene's germline CDR1 is ENHRY and CDR2 SYGVKD. CDR3 sequence reads: CAISEFGTLYNEQFF. In DNA form, the CDR3 reads TGTGCCATCAGTGAGTTCGGGACTCTGTACAATGAGCAGTTCTTC.

This clone has a single count. This chain links TRBV7-9 with TRBJ2-7, with TRBD1 matching over 10 bases. After removal of 3 bases from V and 5 bases from J, the junction contained 4 bases not matched to a gene. CDR3 length equals 14 residues. Germline lookup yields CDR1 SEHNR and CDR2 FQNEAQ (reference sequence). This CDR3 reads CASSLTGGFDEQYV. The CDR3 region has the DNA TGTGCCAGCAGCTTGACAGGGGGCTTCGACGAGCAGTACGTC.

The chain employs TRBV15 and TRBJ2-5; D unresolved. CDR1 is LNHNV and CDR2 is YYDKDF in the germline V gene (reference sequence). This CDR3 contains 14 residues. The V end lost 1 base, the J end lost 10 bases, and 16 bases lay between the germline ends. CDR3 nucleotides: TGTGCCACCAGCAGAGGAGGTTCCAAGTTTGGCCAGTACTTC. It encodes CATSRGGSKFGQYF.

The rearrangement uses TRBV13 and TRBJ1-3; 9 bases line up with TRBD1. The germline CDR1 and CDR2 sequences are PRHDT and FYEKMQ (reference sequence). J gave up 2 bases and V 5 bases, and 4 bases lay outside the gene matches. The CDR3 consists of 15 residues. This chain's CDR3 is CASSPRTGAGNTIYF. The CDR3 region has the DNA TGTGCCAGCAGCCCTAGGACAGGGGCTGGAAACACCATATATTTT.

This clone is classed as medium-sized. The chain combines TRBV5-4 with TRBJ1-5, with D tentatively TRBD1 (5 bases). Trimming stripped 4 bases from V and 2 bases from J, with 13 bases between. The CDR3 sequence is 15 residues long. From germline, CDR1 is SGHNT and CDR2 YYREEE (reference sequence). The CDR3 DNA reads as TGTGCCAGCAGCGTCCAGGGAATGGGCAATCAGCCCCAGCATTTT. This sequence encodes CASSVQGMGNQPQHF.

This clone was observed a few times. The chain is built from TRBV7-2 and TRBJ1-5; no definite D call. CDR3 length: 14 residues. Between the trimmed V and J ends, which lost 2 bases and 4 bases, there was a span of 9 bases. Germline V lookup: CDR1 SGHTA, CDR2 FQGNSA. The CDR3 is CASSLLGGNQPQHF. The CDR3 bases are TGTGCCAGCAGCTTACTTGGCGGGAATCAGCCCCAGCATTTT.

The J gene is TRBJ2-7, the V gene TRBV6-1; 11 bases map to TRBD1. CDR3 length: 16 residues. Losses at the gene ends were 0 bases for V and 4 bases for J; bases not matched to a gene: 5. Germline-derived CDR1 and CDR2 are MNHNS and SASEGT. CDR3 in amino acids: CASSEAGTGGSYEQYV. The CDR3 DNA sequence: TGTGCCAGCAGTGAAGCTGGGACAGGGGGAAGTTACGAGCAGTACGTC.

The genes are TRBV14 and TRBJ2-3; D is undetermined. The length of the CDR3 is 13 residues. V lost 2 bases to trimming and J lost 4 bases, with 7 bases between them. CDR1 is SGHDN and CDR2 is FVKESK in the germline V gene. CDR3 sequence reads: CASSQTRPDTQYF. The CDR3 nucleotides read TGTGCCAGCAGCCAAACTCGCCCAGATACGCAGTATTTT.

The chain employs TRBV25-1 and TRBJ1-4; D unresolved. The length of the CDR3 is 14 residues. Between the trimmed V and J ends, which lost 1 base and 7 bases, there was a span of 10 bases. Germline CDR1 MGHDK, CDR2 SYGVNS. CDR3 in DNA: TGTGCCAGCAGTGAATTGGGCAGCGGTGAAAAACTGTTTTTT. Residues: CASSELGSGEKLFF.

The gene calls are TRBV5-4 and TRBJ2-1, with 11 positions matching TRBD1. Germline V gene lookup returns CDR1 SGHNT and CDR2 YYREEE (reference sequence). The CDR3 totals 15 residues. The J segment lost 10 bases and the V segment lost 1 base, leaving 7 bases of the junction unmatched. CDR3 protein: CASSLKGQGAREQFF. CDR3 coding DNA: TGTGCCAGCAGCTTGAAAGGACAGGGGGCTCGAGAGCAGTTCTTC.

Within the sample, this clone is large (0.1 to 1%). The chain is built from TRBV5-1 and TRBJ2-1, with a tentative D call TRBD1 (6 bases). Germline V CDR1 and CDR2: SGHRS, YFSETQ. Trimming removed 4 bases from V and 4 bases from J, with 12 bases in between. This CDR3 region has 14 residues. In DNA form, the CDR3 reads TGCGCCAGCAGCCACACCAGGGGATACAATGAGCAGTTCTTC. Translating it yields CASSHTRGYNEQFF.

This clone has just a few counts. V and J are TRBV6-5 and TRBJ2-1; D is possibly TRBD1 (6 bases). Trimming cost V 2 bases and J 7 bases, with 9 bases left between them. The CDR3 contains 13 residues. CDR1 and CDR2 from the germline V gene are MNHEY and SVGAGI. The CDR3 DNA is TGTGCCAGCAGTTACGTCAGGGGAAATGAGCAGTTCTTC. The encoded protein is CASSYVRGNEQFF.

This sequence joins TRBV27 and TRBJ1-1; 8 bases match TRBD1. V dropped 7 bases and J dropped 6; count of bases not matched to a gene: 4. Germline CDR1 reads MNHEY; CDR2 reads SMNVEV (reference sequence). The CDR3 sequence is 12 residues long. CDR3 bases: TGTGCCAGCACCACGACAGGGGCTGAAGCTTTCTTT. It specifies CASTTTGAEAFF.

In its sample, this clone was seen a few times. This rearrangement joins TRBV27 to TRBJ2-3; D is unresolved. The V gene's germline CDR1 is MNHEY and CDR2 SMNVEV (reference sequence). The CDR3 length is 14 residues. Trimming removed 5 bases at V and 1 base at J, with 10 bases between. This CDR3 is CASSRSAGTDTQYF. The CDR3 coding sequence is TGTGCCAGCAGTAGATCCGCGGGCACAGATACGCAGTATTTT.

This clone is medium-sized. The gene calls are TRBV7-9 and TRBJ2-5; 9 positions match TRBD2. The V segment lost 2 bases and the J segment 5 bases; nucleotides outside the gene matches: 9. The germline V gene encodes CDR1 SEHNR and CDR2 FQNEAQ (reference sequence). This CDR3 contains 16 residues. Here the CDR3 reads CASSLLAGVVMETQYF. The CDR3 DNA reads TGTGCCAGCAGCTTATTAGCGGGAGTGGTTATGGAGACCCAGTACTTC.